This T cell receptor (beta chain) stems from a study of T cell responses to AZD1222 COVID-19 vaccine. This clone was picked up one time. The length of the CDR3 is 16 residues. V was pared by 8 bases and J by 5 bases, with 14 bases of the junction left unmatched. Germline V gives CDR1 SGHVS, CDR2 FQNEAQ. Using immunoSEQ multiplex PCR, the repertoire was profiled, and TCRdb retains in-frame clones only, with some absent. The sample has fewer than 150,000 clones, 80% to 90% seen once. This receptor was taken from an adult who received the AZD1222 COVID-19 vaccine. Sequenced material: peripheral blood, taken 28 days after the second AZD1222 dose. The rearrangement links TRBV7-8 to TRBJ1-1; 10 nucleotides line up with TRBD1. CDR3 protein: CASGYSIGTGDTEAFF. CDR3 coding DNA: TGTGCCAGCGGTTACTCAATAGGGACAGGGGATACTGAAGCTTTCTTT. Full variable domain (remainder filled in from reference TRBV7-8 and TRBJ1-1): GAGVSQSPRYKVAKRGQDVALRCDPISGHVSLFWYQQALGQGPEFLTYFQNEAQLDKSGLPSDRFFAERPEGSVSTLKIQRTQQEDSAVYLCASGYSIGTGDTEAFFGQGTRLTVV.